Following are 12 T cell receptor beta chains from one sample sequenced in a study of T cells in Graves' hyperthyroidism and ophthalmopathy. The CDR3 regions of TCR beta were amplified from RNA transcripts. First-round RT-PCR targeting the TCR CDR3 was performed with the HTBI primer set. MiXCR, applied by TCRdb to the multiplex PCR reads, yields one record per CDR3 protein. The table lists 250,000 or so distinct CDR3 sequences, approximately 15% of them singletons. The sample consisted of blood. Receptors originate from a woman aged 40 to 49 with Graves' hyperthyroidism that later progressed to Graves' ophthalmopathy.

Ten or more counts support this clonotype. The chain recombines TRBV7-6 with TRBJ2-5; tentatively, D is TRBD2 (6 bases). Germline V gene lookup returns CDR1 SGHVS and CDR2 FNYEAQ. The CDR3 length is 15 residues. Deletions cut 5 bases from V and 3 bases from J, with 16 bases between. The CDR3 DNA sequence: TGTGCCAGCAGCCGCCCCACCCCGGGGGAAGAGACCCAGTACTTC. It translates to CASSRPTPGEETQYF.

This chain uses TRBV2 with TRBJ2-5; D remains ambiguous. In germline, CDR1 is SNHLY, CDR2 FYNNEI. Trimming removed 8 bases from V and 7 bases from J, with 23 bases in between. The CDR3 covers 15 residues. In nucleotides, the CDR3 is TGTGCCAGCTTGAAGGGTGCGGAAGGGCCGAGGACCCAGTACTTC. It encodes CASLKGAEGPRTQYF.

This clonotype has ten or more counts. The chain uses TRBV5-6 and TRBJ1-6; 7 nucleotides line up with TRBD1. V shed 0 bases, J shed 9 bases, and the junction held 6 bases outside the gene matches. The CDR3 extends over 15 amino acids. Germline assignment: CDR1 SGHDT and CDR2 YYEEEE. CDR3: CASSLGVGTASPLHF. CDR3 DNA sequence: TGTGCCAGCAGCTTGGGAGTAGGGACAGCTTCACCCCTCCACTTT.

There are many counts of this clonotype. The V gene is TRBV9, the J gene TRBJ2-1, with 7 bases fitting TRBD1. The trim removed 0 bases at V and 13 bases at J, leaving 4 bases unmatched. There are 12 residues in the CDR3. Germline loops: CDR1 SGDLS, CDR2 YYNGEE. CDR3 sequence: CASSVGGTVQFF. The CDR3 DNA is TGTGCCAGCAGCGTAGGGGGGACAGTACAGTTCTTC.

A few counts support this clonotype. This chain joins TRBV11-2 and TRBJ2-1, with 12 bases aligning to TRBD1. The length of the CDR3 is 15 residues. CDR1 and CDR2 from the germline V gene are SGHAT and FQNNGV. Trimming took 5 bases from V and 8 from J; bases not matched to a gene: 7. In DNA, the CDR3 is TGTGCCAGCAGCCTTGGGACAGGGGGCGGATATGAGCAGTTCTTC. This encodes CASSLGTGGGYEQFF.

V is TRBV28 and J is TRBJ2-7; TRBD2 aligns across 14 bases. CDR3 length: 16 amino acids. The germline gives CDR1 MDHEN, CDR2 SYDVKM. V was clipped by 4 bases and J by 6 bases; unmatched bases: 8. The CDR3 DNA reads TGTGCCAGCAGTTCCCCGGGACTAGCGGGAGCTTCCGAGCAGTACTTC. It translates to CASSSPGLAGASEQYF.

The genes are TRBV5-1 and TRBJ2-1; TRBD2 matches 8 bases. Germline loops: CDR1 SGHRS, CDR2 YFSETQ. V lost 1 base and J lost 2; bases outside the gene matches: 5. This CDR3 is built from 16 residues. The CDR3 region is CASSLFPGLAYNEQFF. In DNA, the CDR3 is TGCGCCAGCAGCTTGTTTCCGGGACTAGCCTACAATGAGCAGTTCTTC.

This clonotype has just a few counts. J is TRBJ2-5 and V is TRBV4-1; TRBD1 matches 8 bases. The CDR3 length is 19 residues. The germline gives CDR1 MGHRA, CDR2 YSYEKL. J lost 0 bases, V lost 1 base, and 13 bases had no gene match. The CDR3: CASSQGLFPRQGNQETQYF. CDR3 nucleotides: TGCGCCAGCAGCCAAGGACTTTTCCCGAGACAGGGGAACCAAGAGACCCAGTACTTC.

This chain connects TRBV6-1 to TRBJ1-1; perhaps TRBD1 as D (5 bases). CDR1 and CDR2 from the germline V gene are MNHNS and SASEGT. The CDR3 runs to 13 residues. V was clipped by 6 bases and J by 11 bases, with 19 bases between them. As DNA, the CDR3 is TGTGCCAGCAGAGACCGGGACCTATCGTATGCTTTCTTT. Translation gives CASRDRDLSYAFF.

The table lists this clonotype with many counts. At one of its ends the junction is not consistent with the germline gene, which may arise from a read error. The V call is TRBV2, the J call TRBJ2-5; 7 bases match TRBD2. Germline-derived CDR1 and CDR2 are SNHLY and FYNNEI. The CDR3 is 14 residues long. The CDR3 region has the DNA TGTGCCAGCAGTGGGGGACGGGAGGAGGAGATCCAGTACTTC. Protein sequence: CASSGGREEEIQYF.

V usage is TRBV20-1 and J usage is TRBJ2-7; no clear D gene. V dropped 0 bases and J dropped 2 bases, with 8 bases sitting between them. CDR3 length equals 13 residues. Germline loops: CDR1 DFQATT, CDR2 SNEGSKA (reference sequence). CDR3 in DNA: TGCAGTGCTAGAGAAGGACCAGCCTACGAGCAGTACTTC. This gives the protein CSAREGPAYEQYF.

This clonotype showed up many times. This chain links TRBV25-1 with TRBJ2-7; D is unclear. CDR1 and CDR2 from the germline V gene are MGHDK and SYGVNS. The CDR3 sequence is 13 residues long. The V end was cut by 8 bases, the J end by 3 bases, with 14 bases between. CDR3 DNA sequence: TGTGCCAGCTCCCGGGCCGTAAGCTACGAGCAGTACTTC. Encoded protein: CASSRAVSYEQYF.